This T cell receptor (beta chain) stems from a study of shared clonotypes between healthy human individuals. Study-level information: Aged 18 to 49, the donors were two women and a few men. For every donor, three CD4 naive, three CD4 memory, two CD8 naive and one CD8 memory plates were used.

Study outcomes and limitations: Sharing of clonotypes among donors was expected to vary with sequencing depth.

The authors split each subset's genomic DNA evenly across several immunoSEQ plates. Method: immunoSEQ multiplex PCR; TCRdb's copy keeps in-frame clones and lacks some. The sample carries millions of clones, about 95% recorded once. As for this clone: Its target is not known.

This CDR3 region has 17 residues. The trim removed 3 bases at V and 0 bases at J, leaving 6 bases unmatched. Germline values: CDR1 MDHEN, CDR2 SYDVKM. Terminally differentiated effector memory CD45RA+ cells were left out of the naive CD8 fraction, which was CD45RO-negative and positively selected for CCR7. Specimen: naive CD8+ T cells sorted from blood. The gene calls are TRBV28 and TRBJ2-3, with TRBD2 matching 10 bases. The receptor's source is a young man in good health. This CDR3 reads CASSLATSGDSTDTQYF. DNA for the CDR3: TGTGCCAGCAGTTTGGCCACTAGCGGGGATAGCACAGATACGCAGTATTTT.